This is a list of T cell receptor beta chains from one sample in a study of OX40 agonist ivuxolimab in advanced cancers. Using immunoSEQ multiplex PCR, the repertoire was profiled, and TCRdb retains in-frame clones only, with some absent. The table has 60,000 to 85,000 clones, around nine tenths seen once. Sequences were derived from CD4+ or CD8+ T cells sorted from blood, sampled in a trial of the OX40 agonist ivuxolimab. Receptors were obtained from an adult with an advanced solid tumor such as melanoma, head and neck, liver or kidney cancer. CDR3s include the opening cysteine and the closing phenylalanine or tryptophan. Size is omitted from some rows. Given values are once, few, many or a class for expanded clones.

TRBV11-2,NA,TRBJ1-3,CASSPQGGGNTIYF
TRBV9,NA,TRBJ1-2,CASSVGGGGNYGYTF
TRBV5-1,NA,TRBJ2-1,CASSLDLAGDEQFF
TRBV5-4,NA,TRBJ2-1,CASSSRASGINEQFF
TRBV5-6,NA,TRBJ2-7,CASSLGWGPGVPYEQYF
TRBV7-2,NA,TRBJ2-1,CASSLAGGRGNEQFF
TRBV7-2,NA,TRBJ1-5,CASSLADSKAYSNQPQHF
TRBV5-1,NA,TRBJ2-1,CASSSLAGGFNEQFF
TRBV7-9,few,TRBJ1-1,CASSPPSTRNTEAFF
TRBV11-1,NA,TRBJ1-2,CASGHQTGNYGYTF
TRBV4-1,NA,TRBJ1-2,CASSPSGEFYGYTF
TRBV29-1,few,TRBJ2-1,CSASPRGIEQFF
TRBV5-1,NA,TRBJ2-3,CASSREPGLAGFTDTQYF
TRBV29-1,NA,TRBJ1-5,CSVGASSAQPQHF
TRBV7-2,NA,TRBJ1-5,CASSPKWGSNQPQHF
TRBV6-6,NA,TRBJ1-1,CASSYRGNTEAFF
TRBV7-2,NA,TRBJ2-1,CASSLTTRTSGGYNEQFF
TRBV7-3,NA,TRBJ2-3,CASSARRESTDTQYF
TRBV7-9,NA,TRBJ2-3,CASSFVGADTQYF
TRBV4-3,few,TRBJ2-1,CASSQAGLTDNEQFF
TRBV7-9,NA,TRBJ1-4,CASSLFRNGEKLFF
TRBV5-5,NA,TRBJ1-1,CASSTAWTANTEAFF
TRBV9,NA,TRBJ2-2,CASGTPNTGELFF
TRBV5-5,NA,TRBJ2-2,CASSLTFNTGELFF
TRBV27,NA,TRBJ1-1,CASSLSLRGGTEAFF
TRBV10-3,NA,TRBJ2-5,CATSGRAGETQYF
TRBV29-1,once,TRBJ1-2,CSVEGGSAGYGYTF
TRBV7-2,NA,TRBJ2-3,CASSRDPTDTQYF
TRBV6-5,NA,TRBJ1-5,CASSYGNQPQHF
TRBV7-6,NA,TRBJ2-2,CASSLAVGRTTGELFF
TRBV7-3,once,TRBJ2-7,CASSLEAGGLNEQYF
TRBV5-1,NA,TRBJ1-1,CASNRGTGDIPEAFF
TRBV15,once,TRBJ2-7,CATSRDQVRIGGESYEQYF
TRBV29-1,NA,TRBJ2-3,CSVEGGGGPVTDTQYF
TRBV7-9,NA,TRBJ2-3,CASSLTGGTDTQYF
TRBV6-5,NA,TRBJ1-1,CASTSDRARAFF
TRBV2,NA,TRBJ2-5,CASSEWAVGETQYF
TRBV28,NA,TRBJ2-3,CASSLTPTGADTQYF
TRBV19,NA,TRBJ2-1,CASSTPGLAYEQFF
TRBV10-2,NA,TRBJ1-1,CASSLTENTEAFF
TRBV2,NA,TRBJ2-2,CASSSQNRDTGELFF
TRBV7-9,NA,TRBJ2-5,CASSYRPGETQYF
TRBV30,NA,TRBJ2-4,CAWGALGGTKNIQYF
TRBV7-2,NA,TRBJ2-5,CASSLVGGQETQYF
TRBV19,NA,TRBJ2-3,CASSQTGTGPDTQYF
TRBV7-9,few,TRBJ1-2,CASSDIPSYGYTF
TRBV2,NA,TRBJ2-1,CASRARGVWGTHNEQFF
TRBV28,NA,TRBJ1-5,CASSPTLGGNQPQHF
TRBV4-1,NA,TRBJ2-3,CASSQDTDGNTQYF
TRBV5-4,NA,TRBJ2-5,CASSFVDRQETQYF
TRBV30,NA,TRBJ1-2,CAWSYRQGGYGYTF
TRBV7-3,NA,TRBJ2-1,CASSPGRDQGFGKYNEQFF
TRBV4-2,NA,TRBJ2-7,CASSHGTRYEQYF
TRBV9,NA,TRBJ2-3,CASSVAIGADTQYF
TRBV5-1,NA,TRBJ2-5,CASSLEDRGEETQYF
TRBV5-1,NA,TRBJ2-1,CASSGTGGRGYEQFF
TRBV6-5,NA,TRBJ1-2,CASSYRPFGYGYTF